This is a list of T cell receptor beta chains from one sample in a study of HIV-infected patients and healthy controls. TCRdb processed the 5' RACE reads anew with MiXCR; each CDR3 protein has one entry. The top ten hold 1.4% to 1.5% of the sample, which has around 58,000 distinct CDR3 sequences, under 25% seen once. Material: CD4+ T cells from blood. These receptors all come from a human donor in good health. Both conserved end residues are part of each CDR3. Fields, in order: clone size, J gene, V gene, D gene, CDR3 protein, CDR3 DNA. The D gene is left open where the match is weak. The size entry is marked missing in some rows and otherwise reads once, few, many or a size class.

clone size: few; J gene: TRBJ2-3; V gene: TRBV20-1; D gene: TRBD1; CDR3 protein: CSARARTGGPTDTQYF; CDR3 DNA: TGCAGTGCTAGGGCCAGAACAGGGGGCCCCACAGATACGCAGTATTTT
clone size: few; J gene: TRBJ2-3; V gene: TRBV9; D gene: .; CDR3 protein: CASSVEGSSTDTQYF; CDR3 DNA: TGTGCCAGCAGCGTAGAGGGGTCTAGCACAGATACGCAGTATTTT
clone size: few; J gene: TRBJ1-5; V gene: TRBV30; D gene: .; CDR3 protein: CAWSTMGGAGSNQPQHF; CDR3 DNA: TGTGCCTGGAGTACGATGGGGGGGGCCGGGAGCAATCAGCCCCAGCATTTT
clone size: .; J gene: TRBJ1-1; V gene: TRBV18; D gene: .; CDR3 protein: CASSLDITGLTEAFF; CDR3 DNA: TGTGCCAGCTCATTAGACATTACAGGGCTCACTGAAGCTTTCTTT
clone size: many; J gene: TRBJ2-7; V gene: TRBV5-1; D gene: .; CDR3 protein: CASSLADDREQYF; CDR3 DNA: TGCGCCAGCAGCTTGGCAGATGACAGGGAGCAGTACTTC
clone size: .; J gene: TRBJ2-5; V gene: TRBV6-6; D gene: .; CDR3 protein: CASSPLPGPAWTQYF; CDR3 DNA: TGTGCCAGCAGTCCCCTTCCTGGACCAGCGTGGACCCAGTACTTC
clone size: .; J gene: TRBJ2-5; V gene: TRBV4-1; D gene: .; CDR3 protein: CASSRIIRETQYF; CDR3 DNA: TGCGCCAGCAGCCGGATAATTCGAGAGACCCAGTACTTC
clone size: many; J gene: TRBJ1-5; V gene: TRBV6-5; D gene: .; CDR3 protein: CATSPGTLRESNQPQHF; CDR3 DNA: TGTGCCACCTCACCAGGGACTTTAAGAGAGAGCAATCAGCCCCAGCATTTT
clone size: few; J gene: TRBJ2-5; V gene: TRBV11-2; D gene: TRBD1; CDR3 protein: CASSRFHRGRLKLKETQYF; CDR3 DNA: TGTGCCAGCAGCCGATTTCACAGGGGGCGCCTAAAGTTAAAAGAGACCCAGTACTTC
clone size: .; J gene: TRBJ2-7; V gene: TRBV6-7; D gene: .; CDR3 protein: CASSYSSDSYEQYF; CDR3 DNA: TGTGCCAGCAGTTACTCCTCCGACTCCTACGAGCAGTACTTC